This T cell receptor beta chain was captured by sequencing in a study of metastatic and nonmetastatic thyroid tumors. Study in general: Malignant and benign thyroid patients had repertoires compared in peripheral blood and tumor or nodule tissue. Study conclusions and caveats: For both blood and tumor, malignant thyroid tumors reportedly showed significantly higher TCR beta diversity than benign nodules did.

All patients were untreated before thyroid surgery. The CDR3 consists of 14 residues. Trimming left V 1 base short and J 4 bases short, with 11 bases between. From germline, CDR1 is SGHAT and CDR2 FQDESV (reference sequence). As regards this clone: Its specificity is unknown.

Source study methods: Researchers built a distant-metastasis classifier for papillary thyroid cancer that drew on CDR3 differences across clinicopathological groups. TCRdb reanalyzed the PCR reads via MiXCR. Clone size and V and J calls follow TCRdb, not the original study. The table lists around 10,000 clones, 25% to 35% of them singletons. This chain uses TRBV11-1 with TRBJ2-7, with D possibly being TRBD1 or TRBD2 (5 bases each). The receptor was derived from a male donor with papillary thyroid cancer or a benign thyroid nodule (not recorded which). Some clones in this sample may be carry-over from other donors' samples. Source material: tumor tissue. The CDR3 DNA follows: TGTGCCAGCAGCTTAGTAGGGGACGGGTACGAGCAGTACTTC. It specifies CASSLVGDGYEQYF. Full variable domain (outside the CDR3, taken from reference TRBV11-1 and TRBJ2-7): EAEVAQSPRYKITEKSQAVAFWCDPISGHATLYWYRQILGQGPELLVQFQDESVVDDSQLPKDRFSAERLKGVDSTLKIQPAELGDSAMYLCASSLVGDGYEQYFGPGTRLTVT.